One sample yielded the 32 T cell receptor beta chains listed below, sequenced in a study of blood T cell repertoires in COVID-19 (dated by TCRdb to the early 2020s). Receptor libraries were prepared by the immunoSEQ multiplex PCR assay. Entries here come from immuneACCESS through TCRdb and include only in-frame sequences with V and J called. Some clones fail to appear in such tables; in the studies checked, an unresolved V gene covers under half of the shortfall, and the cause of the remainder is unknown. Here the sample has over 55,000 clones; approximately 80% occur a single time. About 29% of the sample rests with the top ten. Sequencing was performed on peripheral blood. The receptors come from a human donor in a cohort sampled during active COVID-19.

J is TRBJ1-1 and V is TRBV5-1, with D perhaps TRBD1 (5 bases). CDR3 length equals 13 residues. Trimming left V 5 bases short and J 4 bases short, with 12 bases between. The germline V gene has CDR1 SGHRS and CDR2 YFSETQ. The CDR3 sequence is CASRRPGGTEAFF. CDR3 in DNA: TGCGCCAGCAGACGTCCCGGGGGCACTGAAGCTTTCTTT.

The chain uses TRBV28 and TRBJ2-2; 8 nucleotides line up with TRBD1. V shed 8 bases and J 3 bases; nucleotides not matched to a gene: 5. This CDR3 has 14 residues. Germline V gene lookup returns CDR1 MDHEN and CDR2 SYDVKM. CDR3 in amino acids: CASGQGRDTGELFF. The CDR3 bases are TGTGCCAGCGGACAGGGTCGCGACACCGGGGAGCTGTTTTTT.

The V gene is TRBV2, the J gene TRBJ2-3, with D perhaps matching TRBD1 (6 bases). The CDR3 length is 14 residues. Trimming left V 3 bases short and J 1 base short, with 8 bases between. CDR1 is SNHLY, CDR2 FYNNEI, per germline. In DNA, the CDR3 is TGTGCCAGCAGTGACGGACAGCGCACAGATACGCAGTATTTT. It specifies CASSDGQRTDTQYF.

This clone has more than one count but fewer than ten. The chain has TRBV6-1 and TRBJ2-1; perhaps TRBD2 as D (5 bases). CDR3 length: 15 residues. Trimming shortened V by 3 bases and J by 0 bases, and 9 bases separated the two germline ends. Germline V gene sequence: CDR1 MNHNS, CDR2 SASEGT. The CDR3 loop is CASSEDFSSYNEQFF. Written as DNA, the CDR3 is TGTGCCAGCAGTGAGGACTTTAGCTCCTACAATGAGCAGTTCTTC.

The V gene is TRBV25-1, the J gene TRBJ2-1, with TRBD1 matching over 9 bases. CDR1 is MGHDK and CDR2 is SYGVNS in the germline V gene. After removal of 6 bases from V and 7 bases from J, the junction contained 13 bases not matched to a gene. The CDR3 runs 16 residues. The CDR3: CASRAAPGQGLNEQFF. The CDR3, as DNA: TGTGCCAGCAGGGCGGCTCCGGGACAGGGTCTGAATGAGCAGTTCTTC. Combining the CDR3 with reference TRBV25-1 and TRBJ2-1 gives the whole variable domain EADIYQTPRYLVIGTGKKITLECSQTMGHDKMYWYQQDPGMELHLIHYSYGVNSTEKGDLSSESTVSRIRTEHFPLTLESARPSHTSQYLCASRAAPGQGLNEQFFGPGTRLTVL.

This chain uses TRBV4-1 with TRBJ2-6; 12 bases match TRBD1. V gave up 2 bases and J gave up 2 bases; unmatched junction bases: 4. The CDR3 covers 18 residues. CDR1 is MGHRA and CDR2 is YSYEKL in the germline V gene. The CDR3 DNA reads as TGCGCCAGCAGCCAACCGGGACAGGGGGCCCCTGGGGCCAACGTCCTGACTTTC. Its protein product is CASSQPGQGAPGANVLTF.

This chain connects TRBV5-6 to TRBJ1-1, with D perhaps matching TRBD1 (6 bases). The V end was cut by 3 bases, the J end by 3 bases, with 15 bases between. Germline V lookup: CDR1 SGHDT, CDR2 YYEEEE. The length of the CDR3 is 15 residues. The CDR3 here is CASSSFLKGDTEAFF. CDR3 sequence (DNA): TGTGCCAGCAGCTCTTTTCTAAAGGGGGACACTGAAGCTTTCTTT.

The CDR3 nucleotides are TGTGCCAGCAGCGTATCCCAGGGGAGCAATCAGCCCCAGCATTTT. Its translation: CASSVSQGSNQPQHF. This chain uses TRBV9 with TRBJ1-5, with D possibly TRBD1 on 6 matching bases. Trimming removed 1 base at V and 1 base at J, with 9 bases between. CDR3 length: 15 amino acids. CDR1 SGDLS and CDR2 YYNGEE come from the germline V gene.

The chain uses TRBV9 and TRBJ2-1, with TRBD2 identical over 7 bases. Germline V gene sequence: CDR1 SGDLS, CDR2 YYNGEE. The CDR3 covers 16 residues. The V gene end was trimmed by 0 bases and the J gene end by 4 bases; junction bases not matched to a gene: 7. This CDR3 reads CASSVGTSGAYNEQFF. The DNA of the CDR3 is TGTGCCAGCAGCGTAGGAACCAGCGGGGCTTACAATGAGCAGTTCTTC.

The chain employs TRBV4-1 and TRBJ2-2; 7 nucleotides line up with TRBD1. The CDR3 extends over 16 amino acids. Germline V gives CDR1 MGHRA, CDR2 YSYEKL. J was trimmed by 2 bases and V by 2 bases; bases with no gene match: 5. The CDR3 spells CASSQWGTANTGELFF. The CDR3 nucleotides are TGCGCCAGCAGCCAATGGGGGACAGCAAACACCGGGGAGCTGTTTTTT.

The chain has TRBV12-5 and TRBJ2-1; D may be TRBD2 (6 bases). Per the germline V gene, CDR1 is LGHNT and CDR2 is FRNRAP. The CDR3 sequence is 15 residues long. With 5 bases removed from V and 0 bases from J, the gap between germline ends came to 11 bases. The CDR3 nucleotides are TGTGCTAGTGGTCCGGGACTGAGCTCCTACAATGAGCAGTTCTTC. Protein product: CASGPGLSSYNEQFF.

The chain has TRBV12-3 or TRBV12-4 and TRBJ1-1; 7 bases fit TRBD1. This CDR3 spans 13 amino acids. V lost 6 bases, J lost 4 bases, and 5 bases stayed unmatched. The CDR3 loop reads CASSHGQATEAFF. The CDR3, as DNA: TGTGCCAGCAGCCACGGACAGGCCACTGAAGCTTTCTTT.

This clone was seen once. The chain joins TRBV5-1 to TRBJ1-2; a possible D gene is TRBD1 (6 bases). Trimming shortened V by 5 bases and J by 4 bases, and 15 bases separated the two germline ends. Germline V gene lookup returns CDR1 SGHRS and CDR2 YFSETQ. The CDR3 extends over 14 amino acids. Written as DNA, the CDR3 is TGCGCCAGCAGGGGGGACATCTCCCGCTATGGCTACACCTTC. As protein: CASRGDISRYGYTF.

Only one count was recorded for this clone. The genes are TRBV19 and TRBJ1-2; D gene uncertain. The germline V gene encodes CDR1 LNHDA and CDR2 SQIVND (reference sequence). The CDR3 loop spans 13 amino acids. V was cut by 0 bases and J by 4 bases, with 6 bases left in between. The CDR3 bases are TGTGCCAGTAGTATAGATTTCGGCTATGGCTACACCTTC. It translates to CASSIDFGYGYTF.

The sample holds one count of this clone. The V call is TRBV4-1, the J call TRBJ2-3; 9 nucleotides match TRBD1. The germline V gene has CDR1 MGHRA and CDR2 YSYEKL. This CDR3 is 15 amino acids long. Trimming cost V 6 bases and J 1 base; bases outside gene matches: 5. The CDR3 DNA reads TGCGCCAGCAGTCTACAGGGGGCGGGCACAGATACGCAGTATTTT. Protein: CASSLQGAGTDTQYF.

As DNA, the CDR3 is TGCGCCAGCAGGTCAGGTCCCAGCTCCTACAATGAGCAGTTCTTC. Translating gives CASRSGPSSYNEQFF. The J gene is TRBJ2-1, the V gene TRBV4-1, with D hard to call. In germline, CDR1 is MGHRA, CDR2 YSYEKL. The V gene lost 6 bases and the J gene lost 0 bases, with 12 bases spanning the gap. This CDR3 spans 15 amino acids.

The chain joins TRBV28 to TRBJ2-5; a weak D match, TRBD2 (6 bases). Germline V lookup: CDR1 MDHEN, CDR2 SYDVKM. Trimming took 5 bases from V and 3 from J, leaving 13 bases between them. The CDR3 has 14 amino acids. The CDR3 region is CASSPSGGEETQYF. CDR3 DNA sequence: TGTGCCAGCAGTCCCTCCGGGGGTGAAGAGACCCAGTACTTC.

The rearrangement links TRBV27 to TRBJ2-7; TRBD1 agrees at 7 bases. The V gene end was trimmed by 5 bases and the J gene end by 3 bases; junction bases not matched to a gene: 10. Germline values: CDR1 MNHEY, CDR2 SMNVEV (reference sequence). This CDR3 has 15 amino acids. The CDR3 DNA sequence: TGTGCCAGCAGTCCCACAGGGGCCCTCGACTACGAGCAGTACTTC. It specifies CASSPTGALDYEQYF.

The rearrangement joins TRBV11-2 to TRBJ2-3; D possibly corresponds to TRBD2 (6 bases). The CDR3 spans 14 residues. Trimming cost V 1 base and J 3 bases, with 8 bases left between them. Germline CDR1 is SGHAT and CDR2 is FQNNGV. The CDR3, as DNA: TGTGCCAGCAGCTTAGGTGGGGGGACAGATACGCAGTATTTT. It encodes CASSLGGGTDTQYF.

This chain connects TRBV21-1 to TRBJ2-2; TRBD2 reflects the table's D call only, with no check against the DNA. TRBV21-1 is classified as a pseudogene. The CDR3 runs to 16 residues. Here the CDR3 DNA reads TGTGCCAGCAGCAAACGGGGGGGGGTTTTACCCGGGGAGCTGTTTTTT. Translation gives CASSKRGGVLPGELFF.

The chain combines TRBV7-8 with TRBJ1-1, with TRBD1 matching over 7 bases. V shed 5 bases, J shed 11 bases, and the junction held 14 bases outside the gene matches. The CDR3 sequence is 14 residues long. From germline, CDR1 is SGHVS and CDR2 FQNEAQ. CDR3 in amino acids: CASSERTGEFAAFF. The CDR3 DNA reads TGTGCCAGCAGCGAGCGAACAGGGGAGTTCGCGGCTTTCTTT. The full variable domain, with the rest looked up from reference TRBV7-8 and TRBJ1-1, is GAGVSQSPRYKVAKRGQDVALRCDPISGHVSLFWYQQALGQGPEFLTYFQNEAQLDKSGLPSDRFFAERPEGSVSTLKIQRTQQEDSAVYLCASSERTGEFAAFFGQGTRLTVV.

The genes are TRBV28 and TRBJ1-6, with D hard to call. The germline V and J ends were trimmed by 6 bases and 9 bases, with 21 bases remaining between them. The CDR3 contains 16 residues. Germline V gene sequence: CDR1 MDHEN, CDR2 SYDVKM. The CDR3: CASSPQSRGFGSPLHF. CDR3 DNA: TGTGCCAGCAGCCCCCAATCCCGGGGATTCGGTTCACCCCTCCACTTT.

The chain uses TRBV25-1 and TRBJ1-5; 7 positions agree with TRBD1. After removal of 2 bases from V and 2 bases from J, the junction contained 6 bases not matched to a gene. Germline assignment: CDR1 MGHDK and CDR2 SYGVNS. The CDR3 runs to 16 residues. The CDR3 region is CASSETGVGGNQPQHF. CDR3 DNA: TGTGCCAGCAGTGAAACAGGGGTTGGGGGCAATCAGCCCCAGCATTTT.

CDR3 in DNA: TGTGCCACCGGGACTCCACCTGGGGACACCTTC. Its translation: CATGTPPGDTF. This chain links TRBV19 with TRBJ1-2, with D perhaps matching TRBD1 (5 bases). V was pared by 10 bases and J by 12 bases, with 18 bases between. The germline V gene has CDR1 LNHDA and CDR2 SQIVND (reference sequence). The CDR3 is made up of 11 amino acids.

This clone turned up a few times. The chain has TRBV19 and TRBJ2-2; 8 bases map to TRBD2. CDR3 size: 14 residues. Trimming at V came to 4 bases and at J to 4 bases, leaving 2 bases not matched to a gene. Germline V gene data show CDR1 as LNHDA and CDR2 as SQIVND (reference sequence). CDR3 nucleotides: TGTGCCAGTAGTAACGGGGGGGGCACCGGGGAGCTGTTTTTT. It translates to CASSNGGGTGELFF.

The CDR3 reads CASSADRSSGNTIYF. The CDR3 DNA reads as TGTGCCAGCAGCGCCGACAGGAGCTCTGGAAACACCATATATTTT. The chain combines TRBV2 with TRBJ1-3; tentative D call: TRBD1 (6 bases). V lost 6 bases and J 0 bases, leaving 12 bases between the germline ends. The CDR3 contains 15 residues. Germline V lookup: CDR1 SNHLY, CDR2 FYNNEI. Looking up the rest from reference TRBV2 and TRBJ1-3 gives the full variable domain: EPEVTQTPSHQVTQMGQEVILRCVPISNHLYFYWYRQILGQKVEFLVSFYNNEISEKSEIFDDQFSVERPDGSNFTLKIRSTKLEDSAMYFCASSADRSSGNTIYFGEGSWLTVV.

V usage is TRBV6-5 and J usage is TRBJ2-7; a weak D match, TRBD1 (5 bases). V was shortened by 7 bases and J by 4 bases, with 11 bases between the two germline ends. The V gene's germline CDR1 is MNHEY and CDR2 SVGAGI. The CDR3 sequence is 12 residues long. The DNA for the CDR3 is TGTGCCAGCATGTCAGGGTCATACGAGCAGTACTTC. It codes for CASMSGSYEQYF.

V and J are TRBV12-5 and TRBJ1-1; 7 bases line up with TRBD1. The germline V gene encodes CDR1 LGHNT and CDR2 FRNRAP. Germline trimming cut 5 bases from V and 6 bases from J; bases unmatched to any gene: 15. This CDR3 has 16 residues. The CDR3 nucleotides are TGTGCTAGTGGTCCGGGGGGGACAGTTCGCCGGCCTGAAGCTTTCTTT. Encoded protein: CASGPGGTVRRPEAFF.

A note on this clone: Other DNA sequences within the sample encode an identical CDR3. In nucleotides, the CDR3 is TGTGCCAGCAGCCCCCAGGGTAGCTTCGGCTACACCTTC. Translating it yields CASSPQGSFGYTF. This chain joins TRBV7-2 and TRBJ1-2, with D possibly matching TRBD1 (5 bases). Germline V lookup: CDR1 SGHTA, CDR2 FQGNSA. CDR3 length: 13 residues. V dropped 5 bases and J dropped 8 bases, with 15 bases sitting between them.

The V call is TRBV18, the J call TRBJ2-1, with D possibly TRBD1 on 5 matching bases. V was pared by 0 bases and J by 2 bases, with 8 bases between. The CDR3 spans 15 residues. Germline CDR1 KGHSH, CDR2 LQKENI. The CDR3: CASSPPGAAYNEQFF. The CDR3 nucleotides read TGTGCCAGCTCACCACCAGGGGCCGCCTACAATGAGCAGTTCTTC. The whole variable domain, filled in from reference TRBV18 and TRBJ2-1, reads NAGVMQNPRHLVRRRGQEARLRCSPMKGHSHVYWYRQLPEEGLKFMVYLQKENIIDESGMPKERFSAEFPKEGPSILRIQQVVRGDSAAYFCASSPPGAAYNEQFFGPGTRLTVL.

The V and J genes are TRBV10-3 and TRBJ1-5, with D tentatively TRBD1 (6 bases). The length of the CDR3 is 15 residues. The V gene's germline CDR1 is ENHRY and CDR2 SYGVKD. Trimming cost V 6 bases and J 7 bases, with 19 bases left between them. Written as DNA, the CDR3 is TGTGCCATCAGCAAGGACAGTGCATTAGGGCAGCCCCAGCATTTT. It specifies CAISKDSALGQPQHF.

The chain combines TRBV19 with TRBJ2-2; 10 bases match TRBD2. The CDR3 consists of 15 residues. The V gene end was trimmed by 5 bases and the J gene end by 2 bases; junction bases not matched to a gene: 2. The germline CDR1 and CDR2 sequences are LNHDA and SQIVND (reference sequence). The CDR3 protein is CASSWTSGNTGELFF. The CDR3 coding sequence is TGTGCCAGTAGTTGGACTAGCGGAAACACCGGGGAGCTGTTTTTT.